The 32 T cell receptor beta chains given below trace back to one sample, sequenced in a study of T cells in Graves' hyperthyroidism and ophthalmopathy. RNA transcripts were the template for amplifying TCR beta CDR3 regions. First-round RT-PCR with HTBI primers amplified the TCR CDR3 region. From the multiplex PCR reads, TCRdb called clonotypes with MiXCR, one entry per CDR3 protein. The sample has just over 550,000 distinct CDR3 sequences, about 45% seen once. The sample comprised peripheral blood or thyroid tissue (not recorded which). The source of these receptors is a woman aged 18-30 years with Graves' hyperthyroidism.

Of note for this clonotype: An end of the junction does not agree with germline; a read error may underlie this. The chain combines TRBV7-9 with TRBJ2-5; 8 bases fit TRBD1. Per germline, CDR1 SEHNR and CDR2 FQNEAQ (reference sequence). The CDR3 has 15 residues. CDR3 sequence reads: CSVEAGRGRVETQYF. CDR3 coding DNA: TGCAGCGTTGAAGCCGGCAGGGGGCGTGTGGAGACCCAGTACTTC.

This chain joins TRBV24-1 and TRBJ1-5; D is uncertain. CDR3 length equals 18 residues. The germline gives CDR1 KGHDR, CDR2 SFDVKD. The V gene lost 5 bases and the J gene lost 0 bases, with 19 bases spanning the gap. The CDR3 sequence is CATSGDLAGDFSNQPQHF. The CDR3 DNA is TGTGCCACCAGTGGGGATCTAGCGGGAGACTTTAGCAATCAGCCCCAGCATTTT.

This clonotype came up many times. The chain has TRBV7-9 and TRBJ1-1, with 9 bases that match TRBD1. This CDR3 comprises 13 residues. J lost 13 bases, V lost 5 bases, and 11 bases had no gene match. CDR1 SEHNR and CDR2 FQNEAQ come from the germline V gene (reference sequence). The CDR3: CASSNRDRVFGFF. CDR3 bases: TGTGCCAGCAGCAACCGGGACAGGGTTTTTGGTTTCTTT.

The chain joins TRBV4-2 to TRBJ2-5; 11 positions agree with TRBD1. CDR3 size: 15 residues. From germline, CDR1 is LGHNA and CDR2 YNFKEQ. J was trimmed by 5 bases and V by 0 bases; bases with no gene match: 2. The CDR3 region has the DNA TGTGCCAGCAGCCAAGATCGGACAGGGGGCGAGACCCAGTACTTC. This gives the protein CASSQDRTGGETQYF.

J is TRBJ2-7 and V is TRBV20-1; D may be TRBD2 (6 bases). The CDR3 is 12 amino acids. Per germline, CDR1 DFQATT and CDR2 SNEGSKA (reference sequence). V lost 3 bases to trimming and J lost 2 bases, with 8 bases between them. Here the CDR3 DNA reads TGCAGTGCTAGGCGGGGAGCCTACGAGCAGTACTTC. Translation: CSARRGAYEQYF.

This clonotype has just a few counts. This chain links TRBV10-3 with TRBJ1-1, with no clear D. This CDR3 comprises 12 residues. CDR1 and CDR2 (germline): ENHRY, SYGVKD. Written as DNA, the CDR3 is TGTGCTAGTGGTCCCCCGAACACTGAAGCTTTCTTT. This sequence encodes CASGPPNTEAFF.

In its sample, this clonotype was seen once. V is TRBV7-8 and J is TRBJ2-7, with a weak D call TRBD1 (5 bases). Germline V lookup: CDR1 SGHVS, CDR2 FQNEAQ. The CDR3 sequence is 14 residues long. Deletions cut 6 bases from V and 5 bases from J, with 17 bases between. This CDR3 is CASSYSQGSDEQYF. CDR3 bases: TGTGCCAGCAGTTACTCCCAGGGTTCCGACGAGCAGTACTTC.

V usage is TRBV10-3 and J usage is TRBJ2-7, with 9 positions matching TRBD1. The length of the CDR3 is 14 residues. V gave up 10 bases and J gave up 3 bases; unmatched junction bases: 10. Per the germline V gene, CDR1 is ENHRY and CDR2 is SYGVKD. For the CDR3, the DNA is TGTGCCAGCAGCTTTTGGGGACAGGGCTACGAGCAGTACTTC. Its protein is CASSFWGQGYEQYF.

The rearrangement links TRBV12-3 or TRBV12-4 to TRBJ2-7, with 12 bases identical to TRBD2. With V trimmed by 5 bases and J by 5 bases, 4 bases remained unmatched. The CDR3 loop spans 14 amino acids. The chain's CDR3 is CASSGTSGRNEQYF. CDR3 sequence (DNA): TGTGCCAGCAGTGGTACTAGCGGGAGGAACGAGCAGTACTTC.

This clonotype was found a few times. The chain combines TRBV7-9 with TRBJ2-7, with D perhaps assigned TRBD1 or TRBD2 (5 bases each). Trimming shortened V by 5 bases and J by 2 bases, and 19 bases separated the two germline ends. The CDR3 has 16 amino acids. CDR1 and CDR2 (germline): SEHNR, FQNEAQ (reference sequence). The CDR3 spells CASSTWTGTPPYEQYF. CDR3 coding DNA: TGTGCCAGCAGCACTTGGACCGGGACCCCTCCCTACGAGCAGTACTTC.

To note about this clonotype: Since a much larger clone is just one base distant, this may be a read error. The chain employs TRBV25-1 and TRBJ2-7; 10 bases align to TRBD2. Germline loops: CDR1 MGHDK, CDR2 SYGVNS. This CDR3 has 16 residues. The CDR3 protein is CTSSGGAGGLSYEQYF. The CDR3 DNA follows: TGTACCAGCAGTGGCGGAGCGGGAGGGCTATCCTACGAGCAGTACTTC.

This clonotype was observed a few times. The CDR3 loop reads CASGLGITYGYTF. The CDR3 DNA follows: TGTGCTAGTGGCCTCGGGATCACATATGGCTACACCTTC. The J gene is TRBJ1-2, the V gene TRBV12-5; D is uncertain. Trimming took 6 bases from V and 5 from J, leaving 13 bases between them. Germline loops: CDR1 LGHNT, CDR2 FRNRAP. CDR3 length equals 13 residues.

This clonotype was recorded at least ten times. The V call is TRBV15, the J call TRBJ1-5; the D is unclear. Deletions cut 0 bases from V and 2 bases from J, with 11 bases between. Germline lookup yields CDR1 LNHNV and CDR2 YYDKDF (reference sequence). The CDR3 sequence is 16 residues long. CDR3 sequence reads: CATSRDRASGNQPQHF. The CDR3 nucleotides are TGTGCCACCAGCAGAGATAGGGCTAGCGGCAATCAGCCCCAGCATTTT.

In its sample, this clonotype was seen many times. The chain is built from TRBV24-1 and TRBJ2-7; D not resolved. The CDR3 totals 14 residues. Trimming shortened V by 1 base and J by 7 bases, and 13 bases separated the two germline ends. Germline CDR1 is KGHDR and CDR2 is SFDVKD. The CDR3 sequence: CATSDFPGSREQYF. In DNA, the CDR3 is TGTGCCACCAGTGATTTTCCGGGTTCGAGGGAGCAGTACTTC.

The rearrangement uses TRBV9 and TRBJ2-2; no reliable D call. Germline V gene data show CDR1 as SGDLS and CDR2 as YYNGEE. V was trimmed by 4 bases and J by 10 bases, leaving 17 bases between them. The CDR3 consists of 14 residues. CDR3: CASSLDDGSAELFF. The DNA for the CDR3 is TGTGCCAGCAGCCTAGATGACGGTTCTGCGGAGCTGTTTTTT.

The J gene is TRBJ2-7, the V gene TRBV2, with D possibly TRBD2 on 6 matching bases. This CDR3 is 13 amino acids long. V lost 7 bases and J lost 4, with 14 bases in between. From germline, CDR1 is SNHLY and CDR2 FYNNEI. The CDR3, as DNA: TGTGCCAGCATGGTGGGAGGTGGTTACGAGCAGTACTTC. As protein: CASMVGGGYEQYF.

The CDR3 sequence: CASSPTRADYGYTF. CDR3 nucleotide sequence: TGCGCCAGCAGCCCGACCCGGGCCGACTATGGCTACACCTTC. The chain joins TRBV5-1 to TRBJ1-2; D unresolved. This CDR3 has 14 residues. Trimming pared 4 bases from V and 3 bases from J, leaving 13 bases between. Per the germline V gene, CDR1 is SGHRS and CDR2 is YFSETQ.

This clonotype was detected many times. The V call is TRBV15, the J call TRBJ1-2, with a weak D call TRBD1 (6 bases). CDR1 and CDR2 (germline): LNHNV, YYDKDF (reference sequence). The CDR3 runs 13 residues. The V gene lost 6 bases and the J gene lost 4 bases, with 12 bases spanning the gap. The CDR3 region is CATSIQGSYGYTF. Here the CDR3 DNA reads TGTGCCACCAGTATACAGGGATCCTATGGCTACACCTTC. The whole variable domain, filled in from reference TRBV15 and TRBJ1-2, reads DAMVIQNPRYQVTQFGKPVTLSCSQTLNHNVMYWYQQKSSQAPKLLFHYYDKDFNNEADTPDNFQSRRPNTSFCFLDIRSPGLGDTAMYLCATSIQGSYGYTFGSGTRLTVV.

CDR3 nucleotide sequence: TGTGCCTGGCTCCCGAGCTTGGTGGAGGATGGCTACACCTTC. It specifies CAWLPSLVEDGYTF. The chain uses TRBV19 and TRBJ1-2; no clear D. CDR1 LNHDA and CDR2 SQIVND come from the germline V gene (reference sequence). The CDR3 extends over 14 amino acids. Trimming shortened V by 11 bases and J by 6 bases, and 22 bases separated the two germline ends.

The sample holds many counts of this clonotype. This chain connects TRBV29-1 to TRBJ1-1, with D possibly TRBD1 on 6 matching bases. The V gene's germline CDR1 is SQVTM and CDR2 ANQGSEA. The ends were cut back, 7 bases at V and 3 bases at J, with 21 bases in the middle. This CDR3 spans 15 amino acids. The CDR3 spells CSGGTPGAFDTEAFF. CDR3 sequence (DNA): TGCAGCGGTGGAACACCGGGGGCGTTCGACACTGAAGCTTTCTTT.

As to this clonotype: This may arise from a read error, as a much more abundant clone is one base away. The V gene is TRBV10-1, the J gene TRBJ1-1, with 7 bases fitting TRBD1. This CDR3 contains 12 residues. Losses at the gene ends were 4 bases for V and 7 bases for J; bases not matched to a gene: 3. CDR1 and CDR2 (germline): WNHNN, SYGVQD (reference sequence). CDR3 residues: CASSGRGGEAFF. CDR3 nucleotide sequence: TGCGCCAGCAGTGGCAGGGGGGGTGAAGCTTTCTTT.

This chain uses TRBV7-6 with TRBJ1-1, with D possibly matching TRBD1 (5 bases). The CDR3 has 15 amino acids. V lost 9 bases and J lost 3, with 20 bases in between. The germline gives CDR1 SGHVS, CDR2 FNYEAQ. As DNA, the CDR3 is TGTGCCAGTCGCGACAGAGACCAAACGGACACTGAAGCTTTCTTT. Its translation: CASRDRDQTDTEAFF.

With regard to this clonotype: A junction end diverges from the germline sequence, so it may reflect a read error. V gene TRBV7-2 combines with J gene TRBJ1-2, with 9 bases identical to TRBD1. This CDR3 spans 14 amino acids. CDR1 and CDR2 from the germline V gene are SGHTA and FQGNSA. The CDR3 bases are TGTGCCAGCAGCGGACACAGGGGGCTTAAGGGCTTCACCTTC. Protein sequence: CASSGHRGLKGFTF.

About this clonotype itself: The missing conserved phenylalanine or tryptophan at the end of this CDR3 makes a read error likely. The rearrangement joins TRBV20-1 to TRBJ2-7; 13 nucleotides match TRBD2. The CDR3 totals 16 residues. Trimming took 5 bases from V and 2 from J; bases not matched to a gene: 9. Looked up from germline, CDR1 is DFQATT and CDR2 is SNEGSKA (reference sequence). The chain's CDR3 is CSAGIRTSGSTYEQYL. Written as DNA, the CDR3 is TGCAGTGCTGGGATCCGGACTAGCGGGAGTACCTACGAGCAGTACCTC.

The rearrangement uses TRBV7-8 and TRBJ2-2, with a weak D call TRBD2 (6 bases). Germline CDR1 is SGHVS and CDR2 is FQNEAQ. This CDR3 has 15 amino acids. V dropped 3 bases and J dropped 4 bases, with 12 bases sitting between them. The CDR3 bases are TGTGCCAGCAGCTTGGCGGGACGGAGCACCGGGGAGCTGTTTTTT. Encoded protein: CASSLAGRSTGELFF.

This clonotype was detected many times. The chain uses TRBV19 and TRBJ2-6; possibly TRBD1 for D (6 bases). Looked up from germline, CDR1 is LNHDA and CDR2 is SQIVND (reference sequence). V dropped 8 bases and J dropped 2 bases, with 13 bases sitting between them. This CDR3 spans 15 amino acids. CDR3 DNA: TGTGCCAGTTCCCCCGACAGGACTGGGGCCAACGTCCTGACTTTC. Its translation: CASSPDRTGANVLTF.

V is TRBV6-6 and J is TRBJ2-5, with 7 positions matching TRBD1. V trimming: 6 bases; J trimming: 5 bases; junction bases outside the gene matches: 6. Germline assignment: CDR1 MNHNY and CDR2 SVGAGI (reference sequence). This CDR3 has 13 amino acids. CDR3 sequence reads: CASSNNRGETQYF. The CDR3 bases are TGTGCCAGCAGCAATAACAGGGGCGAGACCCAGTACTTC.

This clonotype occurred once. A much larger clone sits a single nucleotide away, making a read error possible. The CDR3 sequence is CTSSFSSPLHF. The CDR3 nucleotides read TGTACCAGCAGTTTCTCTTCACCCCTCCACTTT. V usage is TRBV7-2 and J usage is TRBJ1-6; no clear D. The V and J ends lost 6 bases and 9 bases respectively, with 6 bases between them. The CDR3 runs to 11 residues. The germline CDR1 and CDR2 sequences are SGHTA and FQGNSA.

This clonotype was seen a few times. The chain carries TRBV24-1 and TRBJ2-1; D perhaps matches TRBD1 (5 bases). Trimming shortened V by 5 bases and J by 1 base, and 23 bases separated the two germline ends. CDR1 is KGHDR, CDR2 SFDVKD, per germline. CDR3 size: 19 residues. The CDR3 DNA reads TGTGCCACCAGTGCCACCGCAGAGTCTGATCAGGGTTCCTACAATGAGCAGTTCTTC. Translating it yields CATSATAESDQGSYNEQFF.

The chain uses TRBV7-9 and TRBJ1-5; 7 bases agree with TRBD1. V lost 9 bases, J lost 2 bases, and 10 bases stayed unmatched. Germline V CDR1 and CDR2: SEHNR, FQNEAQ (reference sequence). The CDR3 has 15 residues. In nucleotides, the CDR3 is TGTGCCAGTAGTATCCCAGACAGGGGCAATCAGCCCCAGCATTTT. It encodes CASSIPDRGNQPQHF.

The sample holds a few counts of this clonotype. The chain links TRBV7-9 to TRBJ1-6; TRBD1 matches at 11 bases. Germline CDR1 and CDR2: SEHNR and FQNEAQ (reference sequence). J gave up 3 bases and V 4 bases, and 5 bases lay outside the gene matches. The CDR3 covers 17 residues. The CDR3 nucleotides read TGTGCCAGCAGCTCTCGGACAGGGGGCTTCTATAATTCACCCCTCCACTTT. Its protein product is CASSSRTGGFYNSPLHF.

The chain is built from TRBV7-3 and TRBJ1-1, with D perhaps TRBD1 (6 bases). CDR1 and CDR2 (germline): SGHTA, FQGTGA. The CDR3 extends over 14 amino acids. The germline V and J ends were trimmed by 6 bases and 6 bases, with 17 bases remaining between them. The CDR3 here is CASSSYRVSPEAFF. The CDR3 nucleotides are TGTGCCAGCAGTTCATACAGGGTGAGCCCTGAAGCTTTCTTT. Drawing the rest from reference TRBV7-3 and TRBJ1-1, the complete variable domain is GAGVSQTPSNKVTEKGKYVELRCDPISGHTALYWYRQSLGQGPEFLIYFQGTGAADDSGLPNDRFFAVRPEGSVSTLKIQRTERGDSAVYLCASSSYRVSPEAFFGQGTRLTVV.